The rows below give T cell receptor beta chains drawn from one sample of a study of breast tumors, draining lymph nodes, adjacent tissues. MiXCR was run by TCRdb on the multiplex PCR reads, yielding one entry per CDR3 protein. The repertoire holds some 100,000 distinct CDR3 sequences, with over 20% as singletons. The sequenced material came from axillary lymph node tissue. These receptors all come from a female donor with breast cancer. Some clones in this sample may be carry-over from other donors' samples. CDR3s include the opening cysteine and the closing phenylalanine or tryptophan. D genes are given only for firm matches. Size is omitted from some rows. Given values are once, few, many or a class for expanded clones.

clone_size	j_call	cdr3_length	d_call	v_call	cdr3_nt	cdr3_aa
many	TRBJ2-3	15	NA	TRBV20-1	TGCAGTGCTAGAGATCTCGGACCGAACACAGATACGCAGTATTTT	CSARDLGPNTDTQYF
NA	TRBJ1-3	14	NA	TRBV7-2	TGTGCCAGCAGCTCGTCAGGGAGTGGAAACACCATATATTTT	CASSSSGSGNTIYF
many	TRBJ2-2	16	TRBD2	TRBV11-2	TGTGCCAGCAGCCCATTAGCGGGAGGGTATACCGGGGAGCTGTTTTTT	CASSPLAGGYTGELFF
many	TRBJ2-7	13	NA	TRBV20-1	TGCAGTGCCTCCTCCCTCCTGGGGTACGAGCAGTACTTC	CSASSLLGYEQYF
many	TRBJ2-3	15	TRBD1	TRBV9	TGTGCCAGCAGCGACCGGGACAGGGTTACAGATACGCAGTATTTT	CASSDRDRVTDTQYF
many	TRBJ2-5	14	NA	TRBV5-1	TGCGCCAGCAGCTTGTGGTGGGGCGTAGAGACCCAGTACTTC	CASSLWWGVETQYF
many	TRBJ2-3	14	NA	TRBV7-3	TGTGCCAGCAGCTTAATAGGGGCCGGAGATACGCAGTATTTT	CASSLIGAGDTQYF
NA	TRBJ1-2	13	NA	TRBV6-5	TGTGCCAGCAGGAAGAGGCAACTGGATGGCTACACCTTC	CASRKRQLDGYTF
many	TRBJ1-5	14	NA	TRBV7-2	TGTGCCAGCAGCAAGCTAGGTCGCGATCAGCCCCAGCATTTT	CASSKLGRDQPQHF
few	TRBJ2-4	13	TRBD2	TRBV15	TGTGCCACCAGCAGAACACGGGGGGGGGTTCAGTACTTC	CATSRTRGGVQYF
many	TRBJ1-5	15	NA	TRBV4-2	TGTGCCAGCAGCCAAGATTTGTATAGCAATCAGCCCCAGCATTTT	CASSQDLYSNQPQHF
few	TRBJ1-4	15	TRBD1	TRBV11-3	TGTGCCAGCGAGGACAGGGGGGGGACTAATGAAAAACTGTTTTTT	CASEDRGGTNEKLFF